The rows below give T cell receptor beta chains drawn from one sample of a study of blood T cells in healthy people across ages. Via MiXCR, TCRdb re-called the 5' RACE reads, giving one row per CDR3 protein. The repertoire includes hundreds of thousands of distinct CDR3 sequences, about 61% of them detected once, and 25% to 30% sits in the top ten. Sequencing was performed on blood. These receptors came from a man aged 35-49 years in good health. The CDR3 runs from the conserved cysteine through the conserved F or W. The order of the fields is D gene, V gene, clone size, J gene, CDR3 length, CDR3 protein, CDR3 DNA. D genes are given only for firm matches. Some rows have no size entry. The others give once, few or many, or a class for an expanded clone.

>.|TRBV20-1|.|TRBJ1-5|15
CSALLYGRLDQPQHF
TGCAGTGCCCTCCTCTACGGTCGGTTGGATCAGCCCCAGCATTTT
>.|TRBV20-1|.|TRBJ2-7|15
CSARDGRVGLYEQYF
TGCAGTGCTAGAGATGGCAGGGTCGGTCTGTACGAGCAGTACTTC
>.|TRBV28|.|TRBJ1-5|14
CASSLMGARQPQHF
TGTGCCAGCAGTTTAATGGGGGCTCGTCAGCCCCAGCATTTT
>TRBD1|TRBV3-1|.|TRBJ1-1|16
CASSARQGEMNTEAFF
TGTGCCAGCAGTGCCCGACAGGGAGAGATGAACACTGAAGCTTTCTTT
>.|TRBV12-3/TRBV12-4|few|TRBJ1-2|12
CASSLEGHGYTF
TGTGCCAGCAGTCTCGAGGGTCATGGCTACACCTTC
>.|TRBV14|few|TRBJ2-3|14
CASSQDLVTDTQYF
TGTGCCAGCAGCCAAGATCTAGTCACAGATACGCAGTATTTT
>.|TRBV29-1|.|TRBJ1-1|14
CSVVPEAMNTEAFF
TGCAGCGTTGTGCCGGAGGCTATGAACACTGAAGCTTTCTTT
>TRBD2|TRBV27|.|TRBJ2-5|16
CASSLRSGGAGETQYF
TGTGCCAGCAGTTTAAGGAGCGGGGGGGCCGGTGAGACCCAGTACTTC
>.|TRBV6-5|few|TRBJ2-7|15
CASSSVGGTYYEQYF
TGTGCCAGCAGCTCGGTAGGGGGTACATACTACGAGCAGTACTTC
>TRBD1|TRBV28|few|TRBJ2-3|15
CASSFGTDSQYTQYF
TGTGCCAGCAGTTTCGGGACAGACTCCCAGTATACGCAGTATTTT
>.|TRBV11-2|few|TRBJ2-1|13
CASSLLVDNEQFF
TGTGCCAGCAGCTTACTGGTTGACAATGAGCAGTTCTTC
>.|TRBV25-1|.|TRBJ1-6|16
CASSDWGRNINSPLHF
TGTGCCAGCAGTGATTGGGGCAGGAACATTAATTCACCCCTCCACTTT
>.|TRBV6-2/TRBV6-3|.|TRBJ2-4|16
CASSYPGRLAKNIQYF
TGTGCCAGCAGTTACCCGGGGCGGCTAGCCAAAAACATTCAGTACTTC
>TRBD2|TRBV5-6|.|TRBJ2-3|15
CASSLGRGITDTQYF
TGTGCCAGCAGTCTGGGGCGGGGGATCACAGATACGCAGTATTTT
>.|TRBV15|.|TRBJ2-7|16
CATSRDRRGYLSEQYF
TGTGCCACCAGCAGAGACCGACGAGGGTATTTATCCGAGCAGTACTTC
>.|TRBV7-3|.|TRBJ2-2|16
CASSPRGSLNTGELFF
TGTGCCAGCAGCCCGAGGGGCAGTCTGAACACCGGGGAGCTGTTTTTT
>.|TRBV5-4|once|TRBJ2-3|18
CASSLDGVGTERADTQYF
TGTGCCAGCAGCTTGGACGGCGTAGGGACGGAACGGGCAGATACGCAGTATTTT
>TRBD1|TRBV20-1|.|TRBJ2-7|14
CSASRTGGAWEQYF
TGCAGTGCTAGCCGAACAGGGGGCGCGTGGGAGCAGTACTTC
>TRBD2|TRBV6-5|.|TRBJ2-1|14
CASSYGGAGDEQFF
TGTGCCAGCAGTTACGGCGGGGCGGGGGATGAGCAGTTCTTC
>.|TRBV6-5|.|TRBJ1-1|14
CASSRRRGGTEAFF
TGTGCCAGCAGCCGACGAAGGGGGGGCACTGAAGCTTTCTTT
>TRBD2|TRBV10-2|.|TRBJ2-7|16
CASSDILAGSSYEQYF
TGCGCCAGCAGCGATATACTAGCGGGAAGCTCCTACGAGCAGTACTTC
>.|TRBV28|.|TRBJ2-4|18
CASKTGTGVGNVASEQYF
TGTGCCAGCAAAACCGGGACGGGTGTTGGAAACGTCGCTTCAGAGCAGTACTTC
>.|TRBV3-1|few|TRBJ1-3|13
CASSPNIGNTIYF
TGTGCCAGCAGCCCCAATATTGGAAACACCATATATTTT
>.|TRBV6-1|once|TRBJ2-3|15
CASSEFLGSGGPQYF
TGTGCCAGCAGTGAATTCTTGGGGAGCGGCGGACCGCAGTATTTT
>.|TRBV12-3/TRBV12-4|.|TRBJ1-1|14
CASSSSNRATEAFF
TGTGCCAGCAGTTCTTCTAACAGGGCCACTGAAGCTTTCTTT
>TRBD1|TRBV29-1|.|TRBJ1-2|14
CSALGQGVYYGYTF
TGCAGCGCCCTGGGACAGGGAGTGTACTATGGCTACACCTTC
>.|TRBV5-5|few|TRBJ2-3|14
CASSLRGSTETQYF
TGTGCCAGCAGCTTGAGAGGGAGTACAGAGACGCAGTATTTT
>.|TRBV6-2/TRBV6-3|.|TRBJ2-7|14
CASTPLEVGYEQYF
TGTGCCAGCACGCCACTGGAGGTGGGCTACGAGCAGTACTTC
>.|TRBV3-1|.|TRBJ2-1|15
CASSQVGSSYNEQFF
TGTGCCAGCAGCCAAGTGGGAAGCTCCTACAATGAGCAGTTCTTC
>TRBD1|TRBV10-3|.|TRBJ2-3|17
CAISESPGGVSTDTQYF
TGTGCCATCAGTGAGTCTCCAGGGGGCGTTAGCACAGATACGCAGTATTTT
>.|TRBV4-1|.|TRBJ2-3|16
CASSQERRLSTDTQYF
TGCGCCAGCAGCCAAGAAAGGAGGCTTAGCACAGATACGCAGTATTTT